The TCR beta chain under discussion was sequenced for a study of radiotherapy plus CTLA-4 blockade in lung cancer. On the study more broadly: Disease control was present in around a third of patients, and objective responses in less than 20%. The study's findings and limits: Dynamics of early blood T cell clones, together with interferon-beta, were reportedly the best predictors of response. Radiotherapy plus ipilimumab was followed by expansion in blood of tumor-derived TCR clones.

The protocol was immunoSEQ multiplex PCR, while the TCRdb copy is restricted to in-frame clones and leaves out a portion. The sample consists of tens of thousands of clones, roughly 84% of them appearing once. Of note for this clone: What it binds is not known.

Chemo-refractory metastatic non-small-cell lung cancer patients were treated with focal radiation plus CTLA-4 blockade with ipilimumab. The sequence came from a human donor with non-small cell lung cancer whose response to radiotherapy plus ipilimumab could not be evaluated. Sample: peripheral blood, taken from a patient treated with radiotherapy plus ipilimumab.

This chain's CDR3 is CASSPVAGGMYNEQFF. CDR3 DNA: TGTGCCAGCAGCCCCGTAGCTGGGGGGATGTACAATGAGCAGTTCTTC. The chain links TRBV7-9 to TRBJ2-1, with D tentatively TRBD2 (6 bases). This CDR3 comprises 16 residues. V lost 5 bases, J lost 4 bases, and 18 bases lay in between. Germline V gives CDR1 SEHNR, CDR2 FQNEAQ (reference sequence).